The rows below give T cell receptor beta chains drawn from one sample of a study of blood T cell repertoires in COVID-19. The assay was immunoSEQ multiplex PCR, and TCRdb's table has in-frame clones only and misses some. Of roughly 65,000 clones listed, roughly nine tenths are singletons. Sequencing was carried out using peripheral blood. The origin of the receptors is a man in his sixties with acute or convalescent COVID-19. CDR3s include the opening cysteine and the closing phenylalanine or tryptophan. Fields, in order: CDR3 protein, V gene, D gene. A D gene is named only where the DNA matches it firmly.

CASSPWGRFPSGNTIYF TRBV9 NA
CASSGETVDSPLHF TRBV2 NA
CASSQVHNEQFF TRBV3-1/TRBV3-2 NA
CASSPQMTIRKNTEAFF TRBV5-1 NA
CASSSRVDQPQHF TRBV6-6 NA
CASSEGGANYGYTF TRBV2 NA
CSVELPGQGGTQHF TRBV29-1 TRBD1
CASSLDSLNEQFF TRBV5-8 NA
CASSKPGQDILSGGYTF TRBV5-4 TRBD1
CASSTGTGRMNTEAFF TRBV19 TRBD1
CASSLVGGGRLSGANVLTF TRBV7-9 NA
CASSLPGQGAGNTIYF TRBV6-2/TRBV6-3 TRBD1
CASSPGTGLNEKLFF TRBV18 TRBD1
CASRLSGQGYEQYF TRBV2 TRBD1
CAIRGSGNEQYF TRBV10-3 NA
CASSLRTGSDTQYF TRBV5-1 NA
CASSLRGGGYTGELFF TRBV5-1 TRBD1
CASRVGGYNQPQHF TRBV19 NA
CASSYGLAAEQFF TRBV6-6 TRBD2
CASSGQGADTQYF TRBV9 TRBD1
CASTGQYYNEQFF TRBV25-1 TRBD1
CASRGPGTGNQPQHF TRBV6-5 TRBD1
CASSSRTGGVDYGYTF TRBV5-1 TRBD1
CASSPTGQGPNTIYF TRBV18 TRBD1
CASSITTHDYGYTF TRBV19 NA
CASSLGSGINYGYTF TRBV7-2 NA
CATSTDREYQPQHF TRBV15 TRBD1
CASSSIGGGKSSGNTIYF TRBV7-6 NA
CASSVEGDREQFF TRBV9 NA
CIGRVNTEAFF TRBV29-1 NA
CASSVGGVYTDTQYF TRBV9 NA
CSVDFDRESGNTIYF TRBV29-1 TRBD1
CASSPQPQSLNTEAFF TRBV18 NA
CASTADQVYEQYF TRBV2 NA
CASSRGTSTNEKLFF TRBV6-1 NA
CASSVGGEGYEQYF TRBV9 NA
CASSLGQVGSGNTIYF TRBV18 TRBD1
CASSLGGTGKTYGYTF TRBV5-1 TRBD1
CASSELEYEQYF TRBV2 NA
CATQNIDRLYQPQHF TRBV6-5 NA
CASSSTGYGEKLFF TRBV6-6 NA
CASSIGGYHEQYF TRBV19 NA
CSASELGGGYTF TRBV20-1 TRBD1
CASSTGQPNYGYTF TRBV19 NA
CASSQLRQLTHEKLFF TRBV4-1 NA
CASSLGVLDTEAFF TRBV7-8 NA
CASSTRGPPYGYTF TRBV18 TRBD1
CASSRTGQGSGNTIYF TRBV5-1 TRBD1
CASSFSGQGNQPQHF TRBV6-5 TRBD1
CASSFMTGINHNSPLHF TRBV7-9 TRBD1
CASSLGIAGDESSYEQYF TRBV7-8 TRBD2
CASSPGGVQETQYF TRBV6-2/TRBV6-3 TRBD2
CSVEADRGRGNYGYTF TRBV29-1 TRBD1